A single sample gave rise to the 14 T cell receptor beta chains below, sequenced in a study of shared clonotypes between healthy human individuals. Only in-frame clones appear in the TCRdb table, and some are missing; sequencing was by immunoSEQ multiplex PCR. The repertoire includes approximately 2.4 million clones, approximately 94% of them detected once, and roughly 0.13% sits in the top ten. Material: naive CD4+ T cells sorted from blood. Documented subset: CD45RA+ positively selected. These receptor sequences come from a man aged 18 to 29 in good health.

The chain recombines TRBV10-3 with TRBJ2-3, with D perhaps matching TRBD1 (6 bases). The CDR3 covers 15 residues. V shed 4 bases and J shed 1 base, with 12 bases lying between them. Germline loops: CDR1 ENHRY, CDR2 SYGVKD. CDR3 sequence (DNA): TGTGCCATCAGTGGGGCAGGGGTGGGCACAGATACGCAGTATTTT. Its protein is CAISGAGVGTDTQYF.

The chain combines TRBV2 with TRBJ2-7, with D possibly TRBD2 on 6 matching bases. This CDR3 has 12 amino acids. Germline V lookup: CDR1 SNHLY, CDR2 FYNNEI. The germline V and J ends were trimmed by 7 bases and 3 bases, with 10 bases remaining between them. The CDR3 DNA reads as TGTGCCAGCACCACGGAGGGCTACGAGCAGTACTTC. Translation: CASTTEGYEQYF.

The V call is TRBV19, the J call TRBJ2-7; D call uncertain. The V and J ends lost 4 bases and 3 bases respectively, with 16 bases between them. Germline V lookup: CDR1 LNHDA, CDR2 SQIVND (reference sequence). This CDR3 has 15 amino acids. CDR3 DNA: TGTGCCAGTAGTAGGGTTGATGGGCCAGGCTACGAGCAGTACTTC. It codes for CASSRVDGPGYEQYF.

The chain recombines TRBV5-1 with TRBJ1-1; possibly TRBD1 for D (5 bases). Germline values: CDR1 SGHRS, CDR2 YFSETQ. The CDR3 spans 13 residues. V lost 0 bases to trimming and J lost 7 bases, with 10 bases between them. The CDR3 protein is CASSLVGGNEAFF. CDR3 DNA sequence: TGCGCCAGCAGCTTGGTGGGGGGTAATGAAGCTTTCTTT.

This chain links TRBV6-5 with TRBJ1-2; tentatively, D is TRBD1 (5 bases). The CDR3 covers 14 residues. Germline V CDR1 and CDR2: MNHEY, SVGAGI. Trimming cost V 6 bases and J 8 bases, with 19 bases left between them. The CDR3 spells CASSEGFQGEGYTF. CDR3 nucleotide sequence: TGTGCCAGCAGCGAGGGCTTCCAGGGTGAGGGCTACACCTTC.

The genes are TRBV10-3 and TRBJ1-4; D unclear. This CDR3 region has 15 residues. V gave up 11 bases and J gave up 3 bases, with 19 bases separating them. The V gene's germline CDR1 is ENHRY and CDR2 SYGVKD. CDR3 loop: CASSTASSPNEKLFF. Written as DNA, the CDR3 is TGTGCCTCGTCAACGGCCTCGAGCCCTAATGAAAAACTGTTTTTT.

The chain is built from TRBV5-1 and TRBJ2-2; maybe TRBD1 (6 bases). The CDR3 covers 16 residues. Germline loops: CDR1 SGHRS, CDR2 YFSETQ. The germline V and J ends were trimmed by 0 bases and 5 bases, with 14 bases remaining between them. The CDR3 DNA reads TGCGCCAGCAGCTTGGTCCCTCCTACAGGGACCGGGGAGCTGTTTTTT. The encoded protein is CASSLVPPTGTGELFF.

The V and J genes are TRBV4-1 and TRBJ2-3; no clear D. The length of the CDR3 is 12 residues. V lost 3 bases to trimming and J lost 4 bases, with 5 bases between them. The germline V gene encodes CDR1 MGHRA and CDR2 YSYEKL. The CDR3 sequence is CASSHLPDTQYF. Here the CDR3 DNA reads TGCGCCAGCAGCCACCTCCCAGATACGCAGTATTTT.

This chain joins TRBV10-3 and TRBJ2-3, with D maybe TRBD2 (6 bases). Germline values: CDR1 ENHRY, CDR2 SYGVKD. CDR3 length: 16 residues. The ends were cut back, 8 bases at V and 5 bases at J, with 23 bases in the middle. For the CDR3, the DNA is TGTGCCATCGGGGTAACCGGGGCTAGCGAGGGAGATACGCAGTATTTT. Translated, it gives CAIGVTGASEGDTQYF.

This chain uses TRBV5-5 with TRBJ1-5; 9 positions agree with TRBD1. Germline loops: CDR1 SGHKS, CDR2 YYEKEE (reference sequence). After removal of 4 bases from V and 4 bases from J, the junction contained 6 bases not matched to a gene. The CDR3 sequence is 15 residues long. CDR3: CASSNPGTGNQPQHF. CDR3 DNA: TGTGCCAGCAGCAACCCCGGGACAGGGAATCAGCCCCAGCATTTT.

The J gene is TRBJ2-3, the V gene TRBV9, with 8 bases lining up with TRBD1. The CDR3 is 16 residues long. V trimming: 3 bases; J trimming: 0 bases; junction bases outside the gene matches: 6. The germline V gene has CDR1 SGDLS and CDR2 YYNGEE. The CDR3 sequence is CASSAGTGHSTDTQYF. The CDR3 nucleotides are TGTGCCAGCAGCGCAGGGACAGGCCATAGCACAGATACGCAGTATTTT.

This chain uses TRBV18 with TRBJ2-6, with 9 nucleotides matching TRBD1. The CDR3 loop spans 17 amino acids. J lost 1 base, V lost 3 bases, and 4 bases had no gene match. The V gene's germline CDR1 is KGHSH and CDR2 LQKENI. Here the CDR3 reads CASSPGQGRSGANVLTF. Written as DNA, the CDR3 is TGTGCCAGCTCACCGGGACAGGGAAGGTCTGGGGCCAACGTCCTGACTTTC. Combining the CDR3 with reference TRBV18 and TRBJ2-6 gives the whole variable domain NAGVMQNPRHLVRRRGQEARLRCSPMKGHSHVYWYRQLPEEGLKFMVYLQKENIIDESGMPKERFSAEFPKEGPSILRIQQVVRGDSAAYFCASSPGQGRSGANVLTFGAGSRLTVL.

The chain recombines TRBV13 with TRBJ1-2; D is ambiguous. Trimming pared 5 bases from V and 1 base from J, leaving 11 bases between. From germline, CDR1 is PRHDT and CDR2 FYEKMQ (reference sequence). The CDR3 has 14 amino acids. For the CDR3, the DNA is TGTGCCAGCAGCAGAGGACCGATTAACTATGGCTACACCTTC. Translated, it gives CASSRGPINYGYTF.

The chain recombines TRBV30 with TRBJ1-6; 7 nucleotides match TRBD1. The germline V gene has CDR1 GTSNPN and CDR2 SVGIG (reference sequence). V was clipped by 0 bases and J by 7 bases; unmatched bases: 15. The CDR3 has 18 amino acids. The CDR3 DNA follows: TGTGCCTGGAGTGTAAGCGGGACAGCACCTTCTTCAAATTCACCCCTCCACTTT. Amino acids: CAWSVSGTAPSSNSPLHF.